A selection of T cell receptor beta chains follows, all from one sample in a study of tumor and adjacent non-tumor tissue in lung cancer. Via MiXCR, TCRdb re-called the multiplex PCR reads, giving one row per CDR3 protein. The sample records about 78,000 distinct CDR3 sequences, around 75% being singletons. The specimen was lung tumor tissue. These receptors were collected from a woman between 45 and 60 years old with non-small cell lung cancer. CDR3s include the opening cysteine and the closing phenylalanine or tryptophan. Fields, in order: CDR3 length, V gene, clone size, J gene, D gene, CDR3 DNA, CDR3 protein. D genes are given only for firm matches. Clone size is stated in some rows and not others, as once, few, many or a class when expanded.

13,TRBV20-1,NA,TRBJ2-7,TRBD2,TGCAGTGCTATAGCGGGAGAGGCCTACGAGCGGTACTTC,CSAIAGEAYERYF
14,TRBV6-1,NA,TRBJ2-7,TRBD2,TGTGCCAGCAATGGACTAGCGGCCTCCTACGAGCAGTACTTT,CASNGLAASYEQYF
12,TRBV11-2,NA,TRBJ2-1,NA,TGCTCCAGCAGCCCCTCCGGAAATGAGCAGTTCTTC,CSSSPSGNEQFF
14,TRBV28,many,TRBJ1-2,NA,TGTGCCAGCATGTCACCGGGACTCATCTATGGCTACACCTTC,CASMSPGLIYGYTF
13,TRBV20-1,NA,TRBJ2-5,NA,TGCAGTACTAGATCGTCCGGGGAAGAGACCCAGTACTTC,CSTRSSGEETQYF
13,TRBV5-4,NA,TRBJ1-2,NA,TGTGTCAGCAGCTACGGATATTCCTATGGCTACACCTTC,CVSSYGYSYGYTF
11,TRBV30,NA,TRBJ2-1,NA,TGTGCCTGGACTGAGGGGCCAGAGCAGTTCTTC,CAWTEGPEQFF
20,TRBV4-3,NA,TRBJ2-6,NA,TGCGCCAGCAGCCAAGGGACATCAGACAGGACTTACTCTGGGGCCAACGTCCTGACTTTC,CASSQGTSDRTYSGANVLTF
13,TRBV4-2,NA,TRBJ1-5,NA,TGTGCCAGCAGCCGAGATAGGAGTCAGTCCCAGCATTTT,CASSRDRSQSQHF
16,TRBV28,NA,TRBJ2-3,TRBD2,TGCGCCAGCAGTCTCAGGACTAGCTTCTCCACAGATACGCAGTATTTT,CASSLRTSFSTDTQYF
10,TRBV28,NA,TRBJ2-7,NA,TGTGCCGCAGAGGGATTCGAGCAGTACTTC,CAAEGFEQYF
15,TRBV6-2/TRBV6-3,few,TRBJ2-7,NA,TGTGCCTGCACCCCGGGCCTAGCGTGCTCCTACGAGCAGTACTTC,CACTPGLACSYEQYF
13,TRBV5-8,many,TRBJ2-1,NA,TGTGCCAGCAGCTTCCAGGGAATGGATGAGCAGTTCTTC,CASSFQGMDEQFF
13,TRBV7-7,NA,TRBJ2-2,NA,TGTGCTAGCAGCTTAGTACAATTCGGGGAGCTGTTTTTT,CASSLVQFGELFF